Shown below are 15 T cell receptor beta chains from a single sample sequenced in a study of CD8 T cells in ankylosing spondylitis. Regarding the study as a whole: Made up of about eight highly homologous variants, a TCR beta motif appeared characteristic of ankylosing spondylitis blood.

TCRdb reprocessed the 5' RACE reads via MiXCR and lists one record per CDR3 protein. The sample lists 650,000 to 800,000 distinct CDR3 sequences, 15% to 20% occurring once. No antigen has been assigned to these receptors. The sample comprised blood, either unsorted or a sorted T cell fraction (not recorded which). The receptors were gathered from a male donor with ankylosing spondylitis.

The rearrangement links TRBV30 to TRBJ1-1, with 7 bases lining up with TRBD1. Germline loops: CDR1 GTSNPN, CDR2 SVGIG (reference sequence). J gave up 1 base and V 3 bases, and 8 bases lay outside the gene matches. The length of the CDR3 is 15 residues. The CDR3 is CAWRAIDRANTEAFF. In nucleotides, the CDR3 is TGTGCCTGGAGGGCGATCGACAGGGCGAACACTGAAGCTTTCTTT.

This chain joins TRBV11-2 and TRBJ2-1, with a possible D match to TRBD2 (5 bases). Trimming took 6 bases from V and 0 from J, leaving 12 bases between them. Germline V gene lookup returns CDR1 SGHAT and CDR2 FQNNGV. The CDR3 sequence is 15 residues long. The CDR3 DNA sequence: TGTGCCAGCAGTTTTCCACTAGGCTCCTACAATGAGCAGTTCTTC. It specifies CASSFPLGSYNEQFF.

This clonotype has more than one count but fewer than ten. Here the CDR3 reads CASSLGTKSFGPQETQYF. The CDR3 DNA follows: TGTGCCAGCAGCCTGGGGACCAAGTCATTTGGCCCCCAAGAGACCCAGTACTTC. The chain couples TRBV11-2 to TRBJ2-5, with D perhaps given as TRBD1 or TRBD2 (5 bases each). V gave up 5 bases and J gave up 1 base, with 23 bases separating them. The CDR3 sequence is 18 residues long. The germline gives CDR1 SGHAT, CDR2 FQNNGV.

This clonotype was detected ten times or more. The gene calls are TRBV7-3 and TRBJ2-7; 10 nucleotides match TRBD1. Trimming took 0 bases from V and 4 from J; bases not matched to a gene: 3. CDR1 and CDR2 (germline): SGHTA, FQGTGA. The CDR3 consists of 15 residues. CDR3 loop: CASSLTGTGDYEQYF. CDR3 coding DNA: TGTGCCAGCAGCTTAACCGGGACAGGGGATTACGAGCAGTACTTC.

The chain uses TRBV7-9 and TRBJ2-4; 11 nucleotides agree with TRBD1. In germline, CDR1 is SEHNR, CDR2 FQNEAQ (reference sequence). The CDR3 runs to 12 residues. Trimming at V came to 6 bases and at J to 15 bases, leaving 7 bases not matched to a gene. This CDR3 reads CASRDGQGATYF. CDR3 DNA sequence: TGTGCCAGCAGAGACGGACAGGGGGCTACGTACTTC.

The J gene is TRBJ1-1, the V gene TRBV6-1; tentative D call: TRBD1 (5 bases). CDR3 length equals 15 residues. Per the germline V gene, CDR1 is MNHNS and CDR2 is SASEGT. V lost 2 bases, J lost 0 bases, and 10 bases lay in between. The chain's CDR3 is CASSESPTVNTEAFF. The CDR3 DNA reads TGTGCCAGCAGTGAATCCCCGACAGTGAACACTGAAGCTTTCTTT.

This clonotype has more than one count but fewer than ten. V usage is TRBV9 and J usage is TRBJ1-2, with 9 bases lining up with TRBD1. V dropped 1 base and J dropped 8; count of bases not matched to a gene: 3. This CDR3 region has 13 residues. Germline V gives CDR1 SGDLS, CDR2 YYNGEE. The CDR3: CASSVRDRVGYTF. The CDR3 nucleotides are TGTGCCAGCAGCGTAAGGGACAGGGTCGGCTACACCTTC.

This clonotype was counted at least ten times. The chain has TRBV27 and TRBJ2-3; no definite D call. Germline V CDR1 and CDR2: MNHEY, SMNVEV (reference sequence). V shed 2 bases and J shed 4 bases, with 7 bases lying between them. This CDR3 spans 13 amino acids. The CDR3 nucleotides are TGTGCCAGCAGTTTAGCTTGGGCAGATACGCAGTATTTT. Protein: CASSLAWADTQYF.

This rearrangement joins TRBV10-3 to TRBJ2-7, with D possibly matching TRBD1 (5 bases). The CDR3 sequence is 13 residues long. With 4 bases removed from V and 2 bases from J, the gap between germline ends came to 9 bases. Germline CDR1 ENHRY, CDR2 SYGVKD. DNA for the CDR3: TGTGCCATCAGTGGAGACAGTACCTACGAGCAGTACTTC. As protein: CAISGDSTYEQYF.

The gene calls are TRBV10-3 and TRBJ2-7; 8 bases align to TRBD2. Germline assignment: CDR1 ENHRY and CDR2 SYGVKD. Trimming cost V 6 bases and J 1 base; bases outside gene matches: 2. This CDR3 has 13 amino acids. The CDR3: CAIRTSESYEQYF. The CDR3 bases are TGTGCCATCAGGACTAGCGAGTCCTACGAGCAGTACTTC.

The CDR3: CASSFQGFTQETQYF. The CDR3 bases are TGTGCCAGCAGCTTCCAAGGGTTCACACAAGAGACCCAGTACTTC. V gene TRBV11-3 combines with J gene TRBJ2-5; D remains unclear. The CDR3 has 15 residues. The ends were cut back, 3 bases at V and 2 bases at J, with 13 bases in the middle. The germline V gene encodes CDR1 SGHNT and CDR2 YENEEA.

The chain has TRBV5-1 and TRBJ1-4; tentatively, D is TRBD1 (6 bases). CDR1 is SGHRS, CDR2 YFSETQ, per germline. V was pared by 3 bases and J by 5 bases, with 11 bases between. The CDR3 covers 14 residues. CDR3 nucleotides: TGCGCCAGCAGCTATGGGACACTCAATGAAAAACTGTTTTTT. This codes for CASSYGTLNEKLFF.

A few counts support this clonotype. The V gene is TRBV6-5, the J gene TRBJ1-1, with 10 positions matching TRBD1. CDR1 is MNHEY and CDR2 is SVGAGI in the germline V gene. V trimming: 2 bases; J trimming: 8 bases; junction bases outside the gene matches: 5. The CDR3 runs 14 residues. The CDR3 reads CASSYGTGEAEAFF. The DNA for the CDR3 is TGTGCCAGCAGTTACGGGACAGGGGAAGCGGAAGCTTTCTTT.

V gene TRBV29-1 combines with J gene TRBJ2-2; 13 bases align to TRBD2. The V and J ends lost 1 base and 3 bases, in that order; junction bases with no gene match: 2. Germline CDR1 reads SQVTM; CDR2 reads ANQGSEA. The CDR3 is 16 amino acids. The CDR3 loop is CSVEGGLAGYTGELFF. CDR3 nucleotide sequence: TGCAGCGTTGAAGGGGGACTAGCGGGGTACACCGGGGAGCTGTTTTTT.

A few counts support this clonotype. This rearrangement joins TRBV29-1 to TRBJ2-1, with TRBD1 matching over 8 bases. V shed 8 bases, J shed 8 bases, and the junction held 8 bases outside the gene matches. The CDR3 is 12 residues long. In germline, CDR1 is SQVTM, CDR2 ANQGSEA. CDR3 DNA: TGCAGCACACTTCCACAGGGGGATGAGCAGTTCTTC. Amino acids: CSTLPQGDEQFF.